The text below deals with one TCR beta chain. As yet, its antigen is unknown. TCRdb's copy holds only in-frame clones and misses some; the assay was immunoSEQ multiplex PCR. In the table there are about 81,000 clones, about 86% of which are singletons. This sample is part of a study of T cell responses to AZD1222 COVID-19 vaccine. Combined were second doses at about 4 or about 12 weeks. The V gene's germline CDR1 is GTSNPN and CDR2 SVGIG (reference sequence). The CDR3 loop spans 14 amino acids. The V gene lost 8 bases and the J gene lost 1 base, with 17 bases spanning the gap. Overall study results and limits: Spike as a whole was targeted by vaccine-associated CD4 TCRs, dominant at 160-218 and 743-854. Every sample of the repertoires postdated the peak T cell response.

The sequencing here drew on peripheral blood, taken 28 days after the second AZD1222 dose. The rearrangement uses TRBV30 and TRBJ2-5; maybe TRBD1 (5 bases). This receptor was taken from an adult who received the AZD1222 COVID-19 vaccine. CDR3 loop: CARSWGWGQETQYF. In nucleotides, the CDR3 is TGTGCCCGAAGTTGGGGCTGGGGCCAAGAGACCCAGTACTTC. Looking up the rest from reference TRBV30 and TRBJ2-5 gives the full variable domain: SQTIHQWPATLVQPVGSPLSLECTVEGTSNPNLYWYRQAAGRGLQLLFYSVGIGQISSEVPQNLSASRPQDRQFILSSKKLLLSDSGFYLCARSWGWGQETQYFGPGTRLLVL.